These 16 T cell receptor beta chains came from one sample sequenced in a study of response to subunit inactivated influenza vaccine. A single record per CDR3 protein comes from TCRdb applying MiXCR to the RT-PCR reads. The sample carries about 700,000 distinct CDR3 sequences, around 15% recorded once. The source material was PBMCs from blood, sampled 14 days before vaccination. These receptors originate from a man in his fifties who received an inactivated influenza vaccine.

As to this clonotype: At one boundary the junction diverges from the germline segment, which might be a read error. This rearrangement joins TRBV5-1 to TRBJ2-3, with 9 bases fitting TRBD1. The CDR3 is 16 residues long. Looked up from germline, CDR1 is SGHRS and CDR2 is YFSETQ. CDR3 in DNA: TGCGCTAGCAGCCCGACAGGGGGACAGCGGACAGATACGCAGTATTTT. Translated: CASSPTGGQRTDTQYF.

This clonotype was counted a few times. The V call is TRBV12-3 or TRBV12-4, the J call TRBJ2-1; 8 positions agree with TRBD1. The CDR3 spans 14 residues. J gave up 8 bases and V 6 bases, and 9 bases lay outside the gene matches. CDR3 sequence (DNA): TGTGCCAGCAGCTGGACAGGGCGGAGACATGAGCAGTTCTTC. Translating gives CASSWTGRRHEQFF.

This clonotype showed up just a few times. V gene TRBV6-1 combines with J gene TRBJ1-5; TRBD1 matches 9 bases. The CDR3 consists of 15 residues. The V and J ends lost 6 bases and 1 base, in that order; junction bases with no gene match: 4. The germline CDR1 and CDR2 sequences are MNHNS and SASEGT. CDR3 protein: CASRIDRGSNQPQHF. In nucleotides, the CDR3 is TGTGCCAGCAGGATAGACAGGGGGAGCAATCAGCCCCAGCATTTT.

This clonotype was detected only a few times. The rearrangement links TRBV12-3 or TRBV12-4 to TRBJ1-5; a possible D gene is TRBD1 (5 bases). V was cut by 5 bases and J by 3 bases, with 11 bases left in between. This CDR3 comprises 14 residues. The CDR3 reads CASSIGTHNQPQHF. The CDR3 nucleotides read TGTGCCAGCAGTATCGGGACTCACAATCAGCCCCAGCATTTT.

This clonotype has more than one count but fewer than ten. CDR3 amino acids: CASSAELAGGDTQYF. CDR3 nucleotides: TGTGCCAGCAGCGCAGAACTAGCGGGGGGAGATACGCAGTATTTT. The chain links TRBV5-5 to TRBJ2-3; 12 bases are a match to TRBD2. The CDR3 length is 15 residues. Losses at the gene ends were 4 bases for V and 5 bases for J; bases not matched to a gene: 5. Germline V gives CDR1 SGHKS, CDR2 YYEKEE (reference sequence).

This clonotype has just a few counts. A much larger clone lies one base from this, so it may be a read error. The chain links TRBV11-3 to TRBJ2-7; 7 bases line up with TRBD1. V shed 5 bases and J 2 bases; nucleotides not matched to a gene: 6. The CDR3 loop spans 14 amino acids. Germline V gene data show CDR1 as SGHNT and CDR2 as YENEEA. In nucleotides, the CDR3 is TGTGCCAGCAGCGCCCGGGACAGAGCCTACGAGCAGTACTTC. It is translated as CASSARDRAYEQYF.

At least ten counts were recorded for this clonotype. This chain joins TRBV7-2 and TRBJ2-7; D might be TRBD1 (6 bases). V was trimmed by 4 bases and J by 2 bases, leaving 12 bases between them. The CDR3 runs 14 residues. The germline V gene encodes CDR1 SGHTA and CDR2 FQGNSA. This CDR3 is CASSYMDRTYEQYF. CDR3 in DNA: TGTGCCAGCAGCTACATGGACAGAACCTACGAGCAGTACTTC.

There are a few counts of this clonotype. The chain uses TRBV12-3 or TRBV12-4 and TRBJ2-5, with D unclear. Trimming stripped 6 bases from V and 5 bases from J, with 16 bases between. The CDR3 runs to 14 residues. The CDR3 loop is CASSRLGLRETQYF. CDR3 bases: TGTGCCAGCAGCCGACTCGGGTTGAGGGAGACCCAGTACTTC.

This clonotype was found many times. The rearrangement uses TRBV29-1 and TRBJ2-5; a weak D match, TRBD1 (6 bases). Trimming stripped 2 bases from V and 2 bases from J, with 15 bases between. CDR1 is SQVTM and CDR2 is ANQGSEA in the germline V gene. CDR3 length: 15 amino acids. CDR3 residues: CSVENSGTLQETQYF. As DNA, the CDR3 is TGCAGCGTTGAAAATTCCGGGACACTGCAAGAGACCCAGTACTTC.

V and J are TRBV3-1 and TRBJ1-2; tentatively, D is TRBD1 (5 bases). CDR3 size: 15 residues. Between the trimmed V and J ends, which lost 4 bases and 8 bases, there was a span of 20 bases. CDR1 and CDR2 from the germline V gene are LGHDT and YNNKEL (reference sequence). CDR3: CASSPRQGRTIGYTF. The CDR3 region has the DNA TGTGCCAGCAGCCCCCGGCAGGGAAGGACTATCGGCTACACCTTC.

CDR3 residues: CSAKRSGTENYEQYF. The CDR3 region has the DNA TGCAGTGCTAAAAGGTCGGGAACAGAAAACTACGAGCAGTACTTC. The chain carries TRBV20-1 and TRBJ2-7, with D possibly TRBD2 on 5 matching bases. Trimming left V 4 bases short and J 3 bases short, with 19 bases between. From germline, CDR1 is DFQATT and CDR2 SNEGSKA (reference sequence). This CDR3 region has 15 residues.

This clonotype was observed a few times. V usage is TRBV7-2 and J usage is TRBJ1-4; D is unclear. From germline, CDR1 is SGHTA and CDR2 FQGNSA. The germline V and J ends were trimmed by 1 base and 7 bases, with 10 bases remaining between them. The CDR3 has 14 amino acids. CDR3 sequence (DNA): TGTGCCAGCAGCTTAGGAGGGCTGGGTGAAAAACTGTTTTTT. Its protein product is CASSLGGLGEKLFF.

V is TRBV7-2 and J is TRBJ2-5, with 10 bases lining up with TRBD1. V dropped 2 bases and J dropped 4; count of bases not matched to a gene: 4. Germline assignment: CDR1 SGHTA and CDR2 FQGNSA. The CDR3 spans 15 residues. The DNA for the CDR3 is TGTGCCAGCAGCTTACGATGGGACAGGGGAGAGACCCAGTACTTC. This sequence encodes CASSLRWDRGETQYF.

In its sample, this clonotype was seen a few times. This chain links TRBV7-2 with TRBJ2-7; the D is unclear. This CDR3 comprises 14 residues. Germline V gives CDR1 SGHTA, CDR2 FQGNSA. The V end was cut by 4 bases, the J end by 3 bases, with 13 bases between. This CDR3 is CASSSSNLLYEQYF. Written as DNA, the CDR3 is TGTGCCAGCAGCTCCTCTAACCTCCTCTACGAGCAGTACTTC.

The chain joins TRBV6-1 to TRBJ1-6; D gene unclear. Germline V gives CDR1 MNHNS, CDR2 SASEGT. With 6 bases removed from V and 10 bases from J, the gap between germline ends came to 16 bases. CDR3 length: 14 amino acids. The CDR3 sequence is CASRASGEQSPLHF. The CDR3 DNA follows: TGTGCCAGCAGAGCATCCGGGGAACAGTCACCCCTCCACTTT.

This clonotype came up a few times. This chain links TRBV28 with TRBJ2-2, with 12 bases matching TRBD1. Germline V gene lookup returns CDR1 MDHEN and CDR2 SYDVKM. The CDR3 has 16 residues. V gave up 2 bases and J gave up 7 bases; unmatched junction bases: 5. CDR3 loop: CASSLPGQGAHGELFF. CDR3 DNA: TGTGCCAGCAGTTTACCGGGACAGGGGGCTCACGGGGAGCTGTTTTTT.